Shown below are 21 T cell receptor beta chains from a single sample sequenced in a study of T cells expressing NK-cell markers. Reanalyzing the 5' RACE reads, TCRdb keeps one entry per CDR3 protein, without DNA. The sample table sets out 250,000 to 300,000 distinct CDR3 sequences. The sequenced sample consisted of blood T cells: a sorted CD56 or NKG2C T cell subset, CD4+ or CD8+ T cells, or bulk PBMC T cells (not recorded which). These receptors were collected from a woman between 18 and 70 years old in good health.

V usage is TRBV18 and J usage is TRBJ2-1. CDR1 is KGHSH, CDR2 LQKENI, per germline. CDR3 size: 15 residues. The CDR3 is CASSDQRSSYNEQFF.

The chain combines TRBV29-1 with TRBJ2-2; the D call of TRBD2 rests on TCRdb alone, since no DNA is present to check it. This CDR3 has 17 residues. CDR1 is SQVTM, CDR2 ANQGSEA, per germline. CDR3 protein: CSVARLAGGPNTGELFF.

The V call is TRBV7-8, the J call TRBJ1-4. Germline CDR1 and CDR2: SGHVS and FQNEAQ. The CDR3 contains 17 residues. This CDR3 reads CASSSNRVSATNEKLFF.

The chain employs TRBV7-9 and TRBJ2-5. Per germline, CDR1 SEHNR and CDR2 FQNEAQ (reference sequence). The CDR3 is 14 amino acids. The CDR3 sequence: CASSLELYQETQYF.

The J gene is TRBJ2-3, the V gene TRBV10-3; TCRdb lists TRBD1, though no DNA is available to test this call. CDR1 ENHRY and CDR2 SYGVKD come from the germline V gene. CDR3 length: 13 residues. CDR3 region: CAISPGQPDTQYF.

The chain couples TRBV5-6 to TRBJ2-5; with no DNA, the TCRdb D assignment of TRBD2 cannot be verified. CDR1 SGHDT and CDR2 YYEEEE come from the germline V gene. This CDR3 is built from 17 residues. This chain's CDR3 is CASSLVLGTANQETQYF.

The chain has TRBV6-1 and TRBJ2-7; TCRdb picks TRBD2, but there is no DNA to check that call. The CDR3 covers 14 residues. Germline-derived CDR1 and CDR2 are MNHNS and SASEGT. The CDR3 reads CASSLDYISHEQYF.

This chain links TRBV6-2 or TRBV6-3 with TRBJ2-7; TCRdb's D call, TRBD1, is unchecked because there is no DNA. Germline loops: CDR1 MNHEY, CDR2 SVGEGT. The CDR3 covers 16 residues. CDR3 sequence: CASSYSTVGQVYEQYF.

The V call is TRBV19, the J call TRBJ2-1; TCRdb designates TRBD2, a call that cannot be tested without DNA. The CDR3 is 16 amino acids. Per the germline V gene, CDR1 is LNHDA and CDR2 is SQIVND (reference sequence). The CDR3 spells CASSMWGTSGMNEQFF.

V usage is TRBV6-1 and J usage is TRBJ2-2; lacking DNA, the TRBD2 call made by TCRdb goes unchecked. This CDR3 has 16 residues. The germline gives CDR1 MNHNS, CDR2 SASEGT. The CDR3 here is CASSSPREKGTGELFF.

This sequence joins TRBV7-2 and TRBJ2-4; with no DNA, the TCRdb D assignment of TRBD1 cannot be verified. This CDR3 has 16 amino acids. CDR1 and CDR2 from the germline V gene are SGHTA and FQGNSA. CDR3 sequence: CASSLGAGVTKNIQYF.

The J gene is TRBJ2-2, the V gene TRBV5-1; TCRdb outputs TRBD2, but without DNA this stays unchecked. CDR1 and CDR2 (germline): SGHRS, YFSETQ. The CDR3 consists of 15 residues. This CDR3 is CASRHRDLTAGELFF.

This chain connects TRBV28 to TRBJ2-7; TCRdb reports TRBD2, a call that lacks DNA to check it against. CDR1 and CDR2 (germline): MDHEN, SYDVKM. The CDR3 is made up of 12 amino acids. CDR3 in amino acids: CASSSSVHEQYF.

V is TRBV6-5 and J is TRBJ2-7; TCRdb's D call, TRBD2, is unchecked because there is no DNA. Germline CDR1 MNHEY, CDR2 SVGAGI. This CDR3 is built from 19 residues. CDR3 in amino acids: CASSFAARGLAGGGGEQYF.

The V and J genes are TRBV20-1 and TRBJ1-1; TCRdb selects TRBD1, and the lack of DNA leaves this call unchecked. This CDR3 is built from 12 residues. Germline CDR1 DFQATT, CDR2 SNEGSKA (reference sequence). The CDR3 sequence is CSARGGRTEAFF.

This chain links TRBV18 with TRBJ2-7; the D call of TRBD1 rests on TCRdb alone, since no DNA is present to check it. Germline V lookup: CDR1 KGHSH, CDR2 LQKENI. The CDR3 totals 15 residues. CDR3: CASSPAGDRGKEQYF.

The V gene is TRBV4-1, the J gene TRBJ1-4. CDR1 is MGHRA, CDR2 YSYEKL, per germline. The CDR3 has 14 amino acids. The CDR3 region is CASSQRRINEKLFF.

The gene calls are TRBV7-9 and TRBJ2-4. Looked up from germline, CDR1 is SEHNR and CDR2 is FQNEAQ (reference sequence). The CDR3 extends over 15 amino acids. CDR3 residues: CASSLPDLAKNIQYF. Looking up the rest from reference TRBV7-9 and TRBJ2-4 gives the full variable domain: DTGVSQNPRHKITKRGQNVTFRCDPISEHNRLYWYRQTLGQGPEFLTYFQNEAQLEKSRLLSDRFSAERPKGSFSTLEIQRTEQGDSAMYLCASSLPDLAKNIQYFGAGTRLSVL.

The rearrangement uses TRBV7-8 and TRBJ2-3. Germline CDR1 is SGHVS and CDR2 is FQNEAQ. This CDR3 has 11 amino acids. The CDR3 loop reads CASTPRDTQYF.

J is TRBJ2-5 and V is TRBV3-1. Germline CDR1 and CDR2: LGHDT and YNNKEL (reference sequence). CDR3 length equals 13 residues. The CDR3 protein is CASSQGLGETQYF.

The genes are TRBV11-2 and TRBJ2-1; TCRdb returns TRBD2, unconfirmable since there is no DNA. Germline V gene lookup returns CDR1 SGHAT and CDR2 FQNNGV. This CDR3 is built from 14 residues. The CDR3 sequence: CAIPLRGTYNEQFF. Full variable domain (rest looked up from reference TRBV11-2 and TRBJ2-1): EAGVAQSPRYKIIEKRQSVAFWCNPISGHATLYWYQQILGQGPKLLIQFQNNGVVDDSQLPKDRFSAERLKGVDSTLKIQPAKLEDSAVYLCAIPLRGTYNEQFFGPGTRLTVL.